This T cell receptor (beta chain) was sequenced during a study of OX40 agonist ivuxolimab in advanced cancers. Regarding the study in general: Ivuxolimab, which targeted the costimulatory receptor OX40 (CD134), was an agonistic, fully human IgG2 monoclonal antibody. Peripheral TCRbeta sequencing was intended to test whether TCR sequence diversity was altered and clonal T-cell expansion was caused by ivuxolimab. Partial responses occurred in three dose-escalation patients, of whom one had hepatocellular carcinoma and two had cutaneous melanoma. Prior anti-PD-1, anti-PD-L1 or anti-CTLA-4 therapy was permitted, and approximately 39% of dose-escalation patients had received checkpoint inhibitors. The paper describes the monotherapy dose-escalation part (N of about 57 patients) of the phase I trial of ivuxolimab. Intravenous ivuxolimab was administered to patients every 2 weeks at six dose levels: 0.01, 0.1, 0.3, 1.5, 3 and 10 mg/kg. Of the approximately 50 dose-escalation patients, hepatocellular carcinoma was present in around 20, melanoma in roughly 15, renal cell carcinoma in 9 and head and neck cancer in 9. In the dose-escalation cohort, roughly four fifths of patients were male, and the mean age was approximately 60 years, with a range of about 23 to 80. The paper's findings and limits, for the study overall: Clonal expansion of both CD4+ and CD8+ blood T cells was observed from baseline to week 6 at doses 0.1 to 3.0 mg/kg. In the 0.1-3.0 mg/kg groups, partial responders had among the lowest normalized peripheral clonal expansion, particularly in CD8+ T cells. Which antigens the clonally expanded peripheral T cells were specific for was not determined. After ivuxolimab, more expanded clones were found on average in CD8+ T cells than in CD4+ T cells. Low levels of normalized T-cell clonal expansion were also seen in some patients who did not respond.

A remark on this clone: No cognate antigen has been identified for it. No much larger clone is present one base from it, and per-base qualities are unavailable.

Cut back by 3 bases and 2 bases, the V and J ends lie 11 bases apart. Measured from the cysteine to the phenylalanine, the CDR3 is 14 residues long. Only CDR3 DNA is held: 42 bases, read in frame from base 1. As encoded in the germline V gene, CDR1 is SGHDT while CDR2 is YYEEEE. The trial excluded patients who had a history of autoimmune disease or who were on systemic immunosuppression. Peripheral blood for TCR sequencing was collected from all dose cohorts at baseline, on cycle 4 day 1, and on cycle 7 day 1. The samples were taken from a phase I, first-in-human, multicenter, open-label dose-escalation trial of ivuxolimab. Adults with locally advanced or metastatic melanoma, renal cell carcinoma, hepatocellular carcinoma or head and neck squamous cell carcinoma were enrolled in the trial. Before TCR sequencing, CD4+ T cells and CD8+ T cells from peripheral blood were sorted into separate populations.

For sequencing of the TCRbeta CDR3 region, genomic DNA was extracted from the sorted cells. The immunoSEQ Assay was used to sequence the TCRbeta CDR3 regions. What TCRdb holds here is the immuneACCESS table cut down to in-frame rearrangements. Part of the clones is not present; checked against another copy, under half of the missing clones reflect an unresolved V gene, and the others are unexplained. The sample table records roughly 37,000 clones; 70% to 80% of these occur just once. Together, the top ten hold about 18% of the sample. The chain is encoded by TRBV5-6 joined to TRBJ1-2, with a weak D call of TRBD1 (6 bases match). This clonotype originated in an adult with an advanced solid tumor such as melanoma, head and neck, liver or kidney cancer. The specimen was CD4+ or CD8+ T cells sorted from blood, collected in a trial of the OX40 agonist ivuxolimab. The DNA sequence is TGTGCCAGCAGCTCGGGGGACAAGAACTATGGCTACACCTTC. Its translation is CASSSGDKNYGYTF.